There are a few counts of the clone carrying this TCR beta chain. Its antigen is unidentified. Time point here: pre-sensitization, week 0. Specified treatment: therapeutic diphenylcyclopropenone sensitization with weekly scalp DPC. This entry is derived from a study of human T cells and chemical hapten exposure. One entry per CDR3 protein results from TCRdb running MiXCR on the RACE reads. The repertoire consists of a few hundred thousand distinct CDR3 sequences, with about 8.1% occurring once and the leading ten covering 2.3%. CDR1 and CDR2 from the germline V gene are SGHDT and YYEEEE. There are 14 residues in the CDR3. V was trimmed by 5 bases and J by 2 bases, leaving 12 bases between them. Study-level points and caveats: Positively correlated with patch test score were the counts of PT1 expanded TCRs.

This material consisted of whole blood, taken in connection with sensitization to the hapten diphenylcyclopropenone (DPC). The clonotype comes from a woman between 35 and 50 years old with alopecia areata. Some clones in this sample may be carry-over from other donors' samples. The rearrangement links TRBV5-6 to TRBJ2-3, with a tentative D call TRBD2 (5 bases). The CDR3 is CASRFAGPTDTQYF. The CDR3 bases are TGTGCCAGCAGATTCGCGGGTCCCACAGATACGCAGTATTTT.